This T cell receptor (beta chain) was sequenced for a study of siplizumab effects on memory and regulatory T cells. On this clone itself: What it recognizes is unknown.

The V end lost 3 bases, the J end lost 0 bases, and 6 bases lay between the germline ends. CDR3 length: 13 amino acids. Germline V gene data show CDR1 as SGHRS and CDR2 as YFSETQ. In three donor pairs, unstimulated naive, memory, effector memory and TEMRA subsets were sequenced. Whole-study findings and limits: A naive or memory phenotype could not be assigned to roughly 80-97% of the proliferating CD4+ or CD8+ clones. Alloreactive sequences that could be traced to unstimulated CD4+ memory cells showed a significant reduction under siplizumab.

Sequencing of each sample assayed 95,000 to 100,000 TCR templates. Sequencing was performed with immunoSEQ multiplex PCR; in TCRdb, only in-frame clones are kept and a portion is missing. Altogether around 45,000 clones are present, roughly nine tenths being singletons, with the ten largest covering 0.35%. The chain uses TRBV5-1 and TRBJ1-1; D is uncertain. Sequencing used naive CD8+ T cells sorted from blood. The sequence derives from a human donor in good health. The CDR3 coding sequence is TGCGCCAGCAGCTGGGTAATGAACACTGAAGCTTTCTTT. As protein: CASSWVMNTEAFF.